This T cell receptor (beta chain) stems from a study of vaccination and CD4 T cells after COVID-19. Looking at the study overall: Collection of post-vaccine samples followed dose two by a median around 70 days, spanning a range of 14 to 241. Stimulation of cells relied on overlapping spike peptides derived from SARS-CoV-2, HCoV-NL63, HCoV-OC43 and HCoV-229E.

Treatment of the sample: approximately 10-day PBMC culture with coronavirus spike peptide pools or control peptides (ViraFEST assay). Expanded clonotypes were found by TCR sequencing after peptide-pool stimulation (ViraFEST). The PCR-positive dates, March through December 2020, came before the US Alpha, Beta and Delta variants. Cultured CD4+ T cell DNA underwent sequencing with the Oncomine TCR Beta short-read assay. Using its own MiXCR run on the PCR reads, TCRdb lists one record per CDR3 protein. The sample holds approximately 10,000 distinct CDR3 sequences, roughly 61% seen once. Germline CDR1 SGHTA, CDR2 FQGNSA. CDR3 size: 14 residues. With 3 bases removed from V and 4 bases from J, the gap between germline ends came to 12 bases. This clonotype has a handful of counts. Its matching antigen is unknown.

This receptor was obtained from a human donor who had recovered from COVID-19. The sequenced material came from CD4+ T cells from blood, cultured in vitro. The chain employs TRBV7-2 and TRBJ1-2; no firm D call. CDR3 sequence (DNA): TGTGCCAGCAGCTTGTCTGCAGGCTCCTATGGCTACACCTTC. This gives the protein CASSLSAGSYGYTF.